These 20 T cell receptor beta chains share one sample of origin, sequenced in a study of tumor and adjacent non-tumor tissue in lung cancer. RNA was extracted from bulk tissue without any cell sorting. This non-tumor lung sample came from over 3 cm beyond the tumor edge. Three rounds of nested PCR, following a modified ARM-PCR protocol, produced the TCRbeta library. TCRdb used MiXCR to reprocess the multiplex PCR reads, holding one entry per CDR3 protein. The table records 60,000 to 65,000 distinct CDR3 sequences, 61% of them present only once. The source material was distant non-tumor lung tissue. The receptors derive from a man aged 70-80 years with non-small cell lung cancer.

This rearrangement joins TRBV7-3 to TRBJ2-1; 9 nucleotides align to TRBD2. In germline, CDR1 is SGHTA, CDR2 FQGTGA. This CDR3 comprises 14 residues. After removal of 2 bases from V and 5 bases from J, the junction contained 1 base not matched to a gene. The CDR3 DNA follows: TGTGCCAGCAGCTTAGCGGGAGGGAACAATGAGCAGTTCTTC. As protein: CASSLAGGNNEQFF.

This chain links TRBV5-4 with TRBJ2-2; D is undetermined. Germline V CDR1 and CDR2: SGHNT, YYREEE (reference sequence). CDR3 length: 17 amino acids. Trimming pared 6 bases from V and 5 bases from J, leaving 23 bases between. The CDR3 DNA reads TGTGCCAGCAACCCCCTACCAGGCAGGACCCTTACCGGGGAGCTGTTTTTT. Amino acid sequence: CASNPLPGRTLTGELFF.

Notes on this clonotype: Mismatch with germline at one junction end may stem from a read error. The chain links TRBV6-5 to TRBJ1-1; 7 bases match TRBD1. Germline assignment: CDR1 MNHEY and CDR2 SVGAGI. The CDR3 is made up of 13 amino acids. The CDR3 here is CGSSYPGGTAPFF. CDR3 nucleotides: TGTGGCAGCAGTTACCCCGGGGGGACAGCGCCTTTTTTT.

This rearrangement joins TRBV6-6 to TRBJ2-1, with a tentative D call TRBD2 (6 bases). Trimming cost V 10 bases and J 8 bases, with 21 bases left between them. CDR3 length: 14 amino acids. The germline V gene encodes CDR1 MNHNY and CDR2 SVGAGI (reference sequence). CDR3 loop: CANGYGGRTYEQFF. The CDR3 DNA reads TGTGCCAACGGTTACGGGGGACGGACATATGAGCAGTTCTTC.

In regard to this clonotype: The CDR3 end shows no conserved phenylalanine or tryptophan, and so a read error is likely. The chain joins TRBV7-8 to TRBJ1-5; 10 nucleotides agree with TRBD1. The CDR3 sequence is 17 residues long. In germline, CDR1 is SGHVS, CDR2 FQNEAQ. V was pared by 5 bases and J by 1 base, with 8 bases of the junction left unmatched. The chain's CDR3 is CASSIRRTGGSNQPQHL. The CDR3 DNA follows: TGTGCCAGCAGCATACGGAGGACAGGGGGAAGCAATCAGCCCCAGCATTTA.

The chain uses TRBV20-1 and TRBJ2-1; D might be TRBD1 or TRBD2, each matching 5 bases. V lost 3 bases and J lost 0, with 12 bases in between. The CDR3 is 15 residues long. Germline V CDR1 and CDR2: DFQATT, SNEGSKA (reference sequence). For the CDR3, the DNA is TGCAGTGCTAGGGGTGCAGGGACCTCCTACAATGAGCAGTTCTTC. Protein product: CSARGAGTSYNEQFF.

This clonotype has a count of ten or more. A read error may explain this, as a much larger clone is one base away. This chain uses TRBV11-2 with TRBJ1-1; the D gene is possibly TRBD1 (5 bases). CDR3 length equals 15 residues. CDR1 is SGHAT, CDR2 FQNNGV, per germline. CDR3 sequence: CARSLESGGSTEAFF. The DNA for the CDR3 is TGTGCCCGCAGCTTAGAATCGGGGGGTTCCACTGAAGCTTTCTTT.

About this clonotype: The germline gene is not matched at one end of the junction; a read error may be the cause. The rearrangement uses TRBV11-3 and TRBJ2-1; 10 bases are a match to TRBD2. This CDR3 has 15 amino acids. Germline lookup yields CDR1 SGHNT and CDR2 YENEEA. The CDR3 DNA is TGTGCCAGCAACCTTCTAGCGGGGGTTAACAATGAGCGGGTCTTC. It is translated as CASNLLAGVNNERVF.

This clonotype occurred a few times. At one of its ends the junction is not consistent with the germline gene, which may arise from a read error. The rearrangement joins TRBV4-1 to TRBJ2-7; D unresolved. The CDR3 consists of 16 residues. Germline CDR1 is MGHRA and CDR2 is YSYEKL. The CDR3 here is CSSSQDPGQCDYEQYF. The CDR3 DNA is TGCTCCAGCAGCCAAGACCCCGGGCAATGTGACTACGAGCAGTACTTC.

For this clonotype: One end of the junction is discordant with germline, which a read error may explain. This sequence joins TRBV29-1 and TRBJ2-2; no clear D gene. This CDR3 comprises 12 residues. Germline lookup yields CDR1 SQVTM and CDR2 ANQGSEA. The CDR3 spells CSAKCDTGELFF. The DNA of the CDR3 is TGCAGCGCTAAGTGTGACACAGGGGAGCTGTTTTTT.

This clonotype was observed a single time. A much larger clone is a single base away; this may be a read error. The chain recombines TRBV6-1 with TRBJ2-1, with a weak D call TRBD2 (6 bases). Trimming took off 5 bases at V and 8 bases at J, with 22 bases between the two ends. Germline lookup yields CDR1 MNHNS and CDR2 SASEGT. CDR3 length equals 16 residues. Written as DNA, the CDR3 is TGTGCCAGCAGTAACCCTGGACTAACGCGGAAGCATGAGCAGTTCTTC. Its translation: CASSNPGLTRKHEQFF.

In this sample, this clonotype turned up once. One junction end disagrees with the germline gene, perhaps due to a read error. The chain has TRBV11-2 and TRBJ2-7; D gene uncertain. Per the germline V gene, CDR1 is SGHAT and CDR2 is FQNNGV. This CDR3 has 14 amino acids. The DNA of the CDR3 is TGTGCCAGCAGCTTTGGAGAAAGAAACTACGAGAAGTACTTC. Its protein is CASSFGERNYEKYF.

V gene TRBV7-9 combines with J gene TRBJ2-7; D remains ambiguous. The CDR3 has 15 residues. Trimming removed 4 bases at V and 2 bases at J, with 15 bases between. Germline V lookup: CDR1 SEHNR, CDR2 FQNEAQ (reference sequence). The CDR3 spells CASSSNLGYTYEQYF. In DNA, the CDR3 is TGTGCCAGCAGCTCCAATTTAGGTTATACCTACGAGCAGTACTTC.

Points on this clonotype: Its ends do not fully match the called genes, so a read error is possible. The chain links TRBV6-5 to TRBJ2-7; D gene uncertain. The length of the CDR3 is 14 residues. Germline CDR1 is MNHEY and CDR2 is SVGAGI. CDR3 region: CASSYSGDTGEHYF. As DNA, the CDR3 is TGTGCCAGCAGTTACTCGGGCGATACTGGCGAGCATTACTTC.

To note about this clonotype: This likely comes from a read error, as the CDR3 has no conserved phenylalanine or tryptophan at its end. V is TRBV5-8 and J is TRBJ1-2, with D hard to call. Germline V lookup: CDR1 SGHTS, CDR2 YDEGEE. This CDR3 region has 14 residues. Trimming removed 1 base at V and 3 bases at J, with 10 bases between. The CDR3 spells CASSLRGSDYGYTL. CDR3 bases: TGTGCCAGCAGCTTGCGAGGGTCTGACTATGGCTACACCTTA.

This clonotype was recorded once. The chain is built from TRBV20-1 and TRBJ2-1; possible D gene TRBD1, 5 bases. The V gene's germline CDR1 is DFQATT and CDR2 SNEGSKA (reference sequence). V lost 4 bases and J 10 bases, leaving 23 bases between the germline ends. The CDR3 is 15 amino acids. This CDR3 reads CSAKRGQASPKEQFF. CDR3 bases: TGCAGTGCTAAGAGAGGACAAGCCTCTCCCAAAGAGCAGTTCTTC.

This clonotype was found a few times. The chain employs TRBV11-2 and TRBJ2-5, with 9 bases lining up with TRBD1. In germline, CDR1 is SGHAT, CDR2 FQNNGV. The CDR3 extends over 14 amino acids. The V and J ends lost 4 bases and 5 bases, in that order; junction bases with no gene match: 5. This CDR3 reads CASSSTGGKETQYF. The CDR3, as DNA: TGTGCCAGCAGCTCGACAGGGGGGAAGGAGACCCAGTACTTC.

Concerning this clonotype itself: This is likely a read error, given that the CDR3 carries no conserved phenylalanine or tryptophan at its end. The CDR3 is CVSSLLAGVNSEQFL. The CDR3 DNA sequence: TGTGTCAGCAGCCTTCTAGCGGGGGTTAACAGTGAGCAGTTCCTC. The V gene is TRBV11-3, the J gene TRBJ2-1; 10 bases line up with TRBD2. The V gene's germline CDR1 is SGHNT and CDR2 YENEEA. This CDR3 spans 15 amino acids.

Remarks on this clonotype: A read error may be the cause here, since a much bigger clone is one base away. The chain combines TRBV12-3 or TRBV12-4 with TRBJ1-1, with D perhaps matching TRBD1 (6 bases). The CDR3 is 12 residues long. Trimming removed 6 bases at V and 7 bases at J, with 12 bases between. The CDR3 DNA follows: TGTGCCAGCAGGAAGGACAGACATGAAGCTTTCTTT. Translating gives CASRKDRHEAFF.

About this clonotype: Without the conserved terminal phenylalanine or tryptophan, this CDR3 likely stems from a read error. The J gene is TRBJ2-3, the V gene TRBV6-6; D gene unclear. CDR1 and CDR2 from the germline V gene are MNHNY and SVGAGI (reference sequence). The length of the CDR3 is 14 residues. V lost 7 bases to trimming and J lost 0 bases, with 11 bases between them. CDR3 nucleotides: TGTGCCAGCATTTGGTCTACTAGCACAGATACGCAGTATTTG. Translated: CASIWSTSTDTQYL.